This is a list of T cell receptor beta chains from one sample in a study of blood T cell repertoires in COVID-19. Only in-frame clones appear in the TCRdb table, and some are missing; sequencing was by immunoSEQ multiplex PCR. The sample has roughly 200,000 clones, about nine tenths seen once. The material sequenced was peripheral blood. The receptors were sampled from a man between 18 and 29 years old with active or convalescent COVID-19. The CDR3 runs from the conserved cysteine through the conserved F or W. D genes are given only for firm matches. Size values are once, few and many counts, or a class for expanded clones, and some rows have none.

d_call,v_call,j_call,clone_size,cdr3_nt,cdr3_aa
-,TRBV6-5,TRBJ1-2,once,TGTGCCAGCAGAAGAGGGAGTTCCGACTATGGCTACACCTTC,CASRRGSSDYGYTF
TRBD1,TRBV15,TRBJ1-6,-,TGTGCCACCAGCGGGGACAGGGGGATTGGTTCACCCCTCCACTTT,CATSGDRGIGSPLHF
TRBD2,TRBV7-8,TRBJ2-2,-,TGTGCCAGCAGCTTAGCGGCCAGCGGGAGTGTCACCGGGGAGCTGTTTTTT,CASSLAASGSVTGELFF
TRBD2,TRBV30,TRBJ2-5,-,TGTGCCTGGAGTGGACTAGCGGGTCAAGAGACCCAGTACTTC,CAWSGLAGQETQYF
-,TRBV4-2,TRBJ1-4,-,TGTGCCAGCAGCCAAGTGCGGGCAACTAATGAAAAACTGTTTTTT,CASSQVRATNEKLFF
-,TRBV19,TRBJ1-2,-,TGTGCCAGTAGTATAGTCGGAACAGTGGACTATGGCTACACCTTC,CASSIVGTVDYGYTF
TRBD1,TRBV30,TRBJ1-1,-,TGTGCCTGGAGTGTACAGGGGGCCACTGAAGCTTTCTTT,CAWSVQGATEAFF
-,TRBV5-8,TRBJ2-3,-,TGTGCCAGCAGCTTGGCGCGGGACAGAACGCAGTATTTT,CASSLARDRTQYF
TRBD1,TRBV6-5,TRBJ1-1,once,TGTGCCAGCAAAAGGGGGCTAAGCACTGAAGCTTTCTTT,CASKRGLSTEAFF
TRBD2,TRBV7-2,TRBJ2-1,-,TGTGCCAGCAGTCGGGGAGGGTACAATGAGCAGTTCTTC,CASSRGGYNEQFF
-,TRBV19,TRBJ1-3,-,TGTGCCAGTACCACGAGGGCACAGGGTTCAGAGTACACCATATATTTT,CASTTRAQGSEYTIYF
TRBD1,TRBV5-5,TRBJ2-3,-,TGTGCCAGCAGCCAACAGGGGGGCACAGATACGCAGTATTTT,CASSQQGGTDTQYF
-,TRBV7-3,TRBJ2-1,-,TGTGCCAGCAGCTCACCGACGGGTAACAATGAGCAGTTCTTC,CASSSPTGNNEQFF
TRBD1,TRBV13,TRBJ2-1,-,TGTGCCAGCAGCTTACTGCCGAAGATCAAGGGACAGACGCTCATTGAGCAGTTCTTC,CASSLLPKIKGQTLIEQFF
TRBD1,TRBV11-2,TRBJ1-3,-,TGTGCCAGCAGCTTCGGACAGGGGGCTTTGGAAAACACCATATATTTT,CASSFGQGALENTIYF
TRBD2,TRBV6-6,TRBJ2-3,-,TGTGCCAGCAGTTCCATAGCGGGGGTCACAGATACGCAGTATTTT,CASSSIAGVTDTQYF
TRBD2,TRBV19,TRBJ2-4,-,TGTGCCAGTAGTATACTAGCGGAAGTCAAAAACATTCAGTACTTC,CASSILAEVKNIQYF
-,TRBV10-2,TRBJ1-2,-,TGCGCCAGCAGTGTCGGCGGGGATGACTATGGCTACACCTTC,CASSVGGDDYGYTF
-,TRBV6-6,TRBJ1-4,once,TGTGCCAGCATCTCTACCAGGGAAGCAACTAATGAAAAACTGTTTTTT,CASISTREATNEKLFF
TRBD2,TRBV6-1,TRBJ2-4,-,TGTGCCAGCAGTGAAGCGGTACTAGCGGGAGGAGGGGGGGCCAAAAACATTCAGTACTTC,CASSEAVLAGGGGAKNIQYF
TRBD1,TRBV28,TRBJ1-4,-,TGTGCCAGCAGTACGGGACAGGGGGCCTATAATGAAAAACTGTTTTTT,CASSTGQGAYNEKLFF
-,TRBV3-1/TRBV3-2,TRBJ1-4,-,TGTGCCAGCAGCCCCAGGGTTAGTGAAAAACTGTTTTTT,CASSPRVSEKLFF
TRBD2,TRBV5-1,TRBJ2-3,-,TGCGCCAGCAGCCCGGGACTAGCCAACACAGATACGCAGTATTTT,CASSPGLANTDTQYF
-,TRBV19,TRBJ1-2,-,TGTGCCAGTAGCCCGGACAGCCTCTATGGCTACACCTTC,CASSPDSLYGYTF
TRBD2,TRBV25-1,TRBJ2-1,-,TGTGCCAGCACCCGAGGACTAGCGGGGGTGGAGCAGTTCTTC,CASTRGLAGVEQFF
TRBD1,TRBV18,TRBJ1-5,-,TGTGCCAGCTCACCCGGGTTGACAGGGGTTGGAAATCAGCCCCAGCATTTT,CASSPGLTGVGNQPQHF
-,TRBV11-2,TRBJ1-6,-,TGTGCCAGCAGCTTAGTCCCGTCCGTGAATTCACCCCTCCACTTT,CASSLVPSVNSPLHF
TRBD2,TRBV7-2,TRBJ2-1,-,TGTGCCAGCAGCCGCTCCGGGACTAGCGGGAGAAATGAGCAGTTCTTC,CASSRSGTSGRNEQFF
TRBD1,TRBV6-1,TRBJ1-2,-,TGTGCCAGCAGTGACCGGGACAGGGGAATAGAGGGCTACACCTTC,CASSDRDRGIEGYTF
TRBD1,TRBV11-2,TRBJ2-7,-,TGTGCCAGCAGCTTAGCAGGTTACAGGGGGCGCGAGCAGTACTTC,CASSLAGYRGREQYF
TRBD2,TRBV12-3/TRBV12-4,TRBJ2-1,-,TGTGCCAGCACATTAGCGGGCGAGCAGTTCTTC,CASTLAGEQFF
-,TRBV6-5,TRBJ1-1,-,TGTGCCAGCAGTCGTAGTGTTAGCACTGAAGCTTTCTTT,CASSRSVSTEAFF
TRBD1,TRBV27,TRBJ1-2,-,TGTGCCAGCAGGTACACAGGGGTGGATGGCTACACCTTC,CASRYTGVDGYTF
-,TRBV9,TRBJ1-6,-,TGTGCCAGCAGCGTGGGACTCCCATATAATTCACCCCTCCACTTT,CASSVGLPYNSPLHF
-,TRBV4-3,TRBJ1-4,-,TGCGCCAGCAGCCAAGAGACACGAGAAAAACTGTTTTTT,CASSQETREKLFF
TRBD1,TRBV19,TRBJ1-2,once,TGTGCCAGTAGTATCTCTGGGACAGACACCAACTATGGCTACACCTTC,CASSISGTDTNYGYTF
-,TRBV5-5,TRBJ2-1,-,TGTGCCAGCAGCTTGGGGCTGACCACAGACAATGAGCAGTTCTTC,CASSLGLTTDNEQFF
TRBD2,TRBV10-3,TRBJ2-3,-,TGTGCCATCAGTGATAGGGGGCGGGAGGGCCGTCCAGATACGCAGTATTTT,CAISDRGREGRPDTQYF
TRBD2,TRBV4-3,TRBJ2-1,-,TGCGCCAGCAGCCAAGATCGGGCTAGCGGGTACAATGAGCAGTTCTTC,CASSQDRASGYNEQFF
TRBD2,TRBV27,TRBJ2-7,-,TGTGCCAGCAGTAGCGGGAGAGCCTACGAGCAGTACTTC,CASSSGRAYEQYF
TRBD1,TRBV19,TRBJ2-3,-,TGTGCCAGTAGTACTCTGGGACAGGGGCGGTTCGAAGATACGCAGTATTTT,CASSTLGQGRFEDTQYF
TRBD1,TRBV27,TRBJ2-1,-,TGTGCCAGCAGGGTCAACGGGGGGACAGGGGGCTACAATGAGCAGTTCTTC,CASRVNGGTGGYNEQFF
TRBD2,TRBV7-3,TRBJ2-1,-,TGTGCCAGCAGCCCGACAGCGGGGGCCTACAATGAGCAGTTCTTC,CASSPTAGAYNEQFF
TRBD1,TRBV5-6,TRBJ2-7,-,TGTGCCAGCAGCTCGCGGGTCCCGGACAGGCTTTCCTACGAGCAGTACTTC,CASSSRVPDRLSYEQYF
-,TRBV2,TRBJ1-1,-,TGTGCCAGCAGTGGGGCGAACACTGAAGCTTTCTTT,CASSGANTEAFF
-,TRBV19,TRBJ2-7,-,TGTGCCAGTAGTACTACTGACAGATCCTACGAGCAGTACTTC,CASSTTDRSYEQYF
-,TRBV2,TRBJ2-2,-,TGTGCCAGCACTAGACAGGCGAACACCGGGGAGCTGTTTTTT,CASTRQANTGELFF